The 3 T cell receptor beta chains listed next were all sequenced from one sample in a study of blood T cell repertoires in COVID-19. Only in-frame clones appear in the TCRdb table, and some are missing; sequencing was by immunoSEQ multiplex PCR. The table records about 190,000 clones, around 80% of them present only once. Sequenced material: peripheral blood. Receptor source: a woman at least 80 years old with active or convalescent COVID-19.

This sequence joins TRBV2 and TRBJ2-7; 10 bases fit TRBD2. The CDR3 extends over 14 amino acids. V was pared by 7 bases and J by 3 bases, with 6 bases of the junction left unmatched. Germline values: CDR1 SNHLY, CDR2 FYNNEI. DNA for the CDR3: TGTGCCAGCAACCCTAGCGGGGGATTCTACGAGCAGTACTTC. It is translated as CASNPSGGFYEQYF.

This chain connects TRBV5-4 to TRBJ2-7; D uncertain. This CDR3 is built from 14 residues. V was pared by 0 bases and J by 7 bases, with 14 bases between. Germline-derived CDR1 and CDR2 are SGHNT and YYREEE (reference sequence). The CDR3 region is CASSLGVGSGEQYF. The DNA of the CDR3 is TGTGCCAGCAGCTTGGGAGTGGGCAGTGGGGAGCAGTACTTC.

J is TRBJ2-2 and V is TRBV14, with 7 bases identical to TRBD1. J was trimmed by 5 bases and V by 2 bases; bases with no gene match: 5. The CDR3 consists of 15 residues. The germline gives CDR1 SGHDN, CDR2 FVKESK. This CDR3 is CASSQFPGGTGELFF. CDR3 DNA: TGTGCCAGCAGCCAATTCCCAGGGGGAACCGGGGAGCTGTTTTTT.